This T cell receptor (beta chain) was retrieved from a study of monozygotic twins with inflammatory bowel disease. Overall study findings and caveats: Healthy twins shared more clonotypes with others than IBD patients, most markedly active ones.

Each UMI, carrying a 6-nucleotide sample barcode, came from template switching. TCRdb reanalyzed the 5' RACE reads and collapses them to one entry per CDR3 protein, without DNA. The listing contains about 300,000 distinct CDR3 sequences. To note about this clonotype: Its antigen remains unidentified.

Sequencing input: blood. The clonotype was recovered from a human donor with ulcerative colitis or Crohn's disease, or a healthy co-twin of an affected twin (not recorded which).

The CDR3 sequence is CASSSGQGARGNQPQHF. The chain carries TRBV7-2 and TRBJ1-5; TCRdb picks TRBD1, but there is no DNA to check that call. Looked up from germline, CDR1 is SGHTA and CDR2 is FQGNSA. The CDR3 totals 17 residues.